Listed below are T cell receptor beta chains from one sample, sequenced in a study of Ad26.COV2.S vaccination and SARS-CoV-2 variants. TCRdb's copy holds only in-frame clones and misses some; the assay was immunoSEQ multiplex PCR. The sample comprises over 85,000 clones, approximately 77% of which are singletons, and roughly 15% rests with the top ten. The source was peripheral blood, collected after recovery from COVID-19. These TCRs come from a human donor who had recovered from COVID-19. Both conserved end residues are part of each CDR3. A D gene is named only where the DNA matches it firmly. Rows may omit the clone size; those that give it use once, few, many or a size class.

CASSLETSGIDEQYF	TGTGCCAGCAGTTTAGAGACTAGCGGGATTGACGAGCAGTACTTC	TRBV28	NA	TRBD2	TRBJ2-7
CASSPIAISSYNEQFF	TGTGCCAGCTCACCCATAGCGATTAGCTCCTACAATGAGCAGTTCTTC	TRBV18	few	NA	TRBJ2-1
CASSLDSVQETQYF	TGTGCCAGCAGCTTAGATTCAGTGCAAGAGACCCAGTACTTC	TRBV7-2	NA	NA	TRBJ2-5
CASSLVVWGAIHEQYF	TGTGCCAGCAGCTTAGTAGTTTGGGGGGCGATTCACGAGCAGTACTTC	TRBV11-2	once	NA	TRBJ2-7
CASSLGRTSGSDTDTQYF	TGCGCCAGCAGCTTGGGGAGGACTAGCGGGAGCGACACAGATACGCAGTATTTT	TRBV5-1	NA	TRBD2	TRBJ2-3
CASSTRTSGTSYEQYF	TGTGCCAGCAGCACCCGGACTAGCGGGACCTCCTACGAGCAGTACTTC	TRBV11-3	NA	TRBD2	TRBJ2-7
CASSLGLSGNIQYF	TGTGCCAGCAGCTTAGGCCTATCCGGGAACATTCAGTACTTC	TRBV7-2	NA	NA	TRBJ2-4
CASSLPFPGVNTGELFF	TGTGCCAGCAGCTTACCCTTCCCTGGGGTGAACACCGGGGAGCTGTTTTTT	TRBV11-3	NA	NA	TRBJ2-2
CASSDFGFSSTDTQYF	TGTGCCAGCAGTGACTTCGGGTTCTCGAGCACAGATACGCAGTATTTT	TRBV2	few	NA	TRBJ2-3
CASSPNLGAGELFF	TGTGCCAGCAGCCCCAATTTAGGGGCTGGGGAGCTGTTTTTT	TRBV14	few	NA	TRBJ2-2
CASSSRRGRTAFF	TGTGCCAGCAGCTCTAGGAGGGGGCGCACAGCTTTCTTT	TRBV7-9	NA	TRBD1	TRBJ1-1
CASSLMRRLAGGRAYEQYF	TGTGCCAGCAGCTTAATGCGACGTCTAGCGGGAGGGCGAGCCTACGAGCAGTACTTC	TRBV11-2	NA	TRBD2	TRBJ2-7
CASSFTIRSGYTF	TGTGCCAGCAGCTTCACAATACGGTCTGGCTACACCTTC	TRBV7-2	NA	NA	TRBJ1-2
CATKGSNTEAFF	TGTGCCACTAAAGGCAGTAACACTGAAGCTTTCTTT	TRBV24-1	NA	NA	TRBJ1-1
CASSRGAVETQYF	TGTGCCAGCAGTCGGGGGGCAGTGGAGACCCAGTACTTC	TRBV7-9	NA	NA	TRBJ2-5
CASDQGRGTYEQYF	TGTGCCAGCGATCAGGGCCGCGGAACCTACGAGCAGTACTTC	TRBV28	once	NA	TRBJ2-7
CASTRPGLAGGHEQFF	TGTGCCAGCACCCGCCCGGGACTAGCGGGAGGACATGAGCAGTTCTTC	TRBV25-1	NA	TRBD2	TRBJ2-1
CASSYAINVYAGGQFF	TGTGCCAGCAGTTACGCAATAAACGTCTACGCGGGGGGGCAGTTCTTC	TRBV6-2/TRBV6-3	NA	TRBD2	TRBJ2-1
CSVDGTGLSEAFF	TGCAGCGTGGACGGGACAGGCCTCTCTGAAGCTTTCTTT	TRBV29-1	NA	TRBD1	TRBJ1-1
CASSQDRRGATYEQYF	TGTGCCAGCAGCCAAGATCGCCGGGGGGCGACCTACGAGCAGTACTTC	TRBV14	NA	NA	TRBJ2-7
CASRTTALPTYEQYF	TGTGCCAGCAGAACTACGGCCTTACCCACCTACGAGCAGTACTTC	TRBV11-3	NA	NA	TRBJ2-7
CASSQVPGRDYGYTF	TGCGCCAGCAGCCAAGTACCGGGACGAGACTATGGCTACACCTTC	TRBV4-1	NA	NA	TRBJ1-2
CSVQGLWTDTQYF	TGCAGCGTCCAAGGGTTATGGACAGATACGCAGTATTTT	TRBV29-1	NA	NA	TRBJ2-3
CASSPGTGGAQPQHF	TGTGCCAGCAGCCCCGGGACAGGAGGTGCTCAGCCCCAGCATTTT	TRBV3-1/TRBV3-2	NA	TRBD1	TRBJ1-5
CASSLPGTGLTQYF	TGTGCCAGCAGCTTACCCGGGACAGGCCTGACCCAGTACTTC	TRBV5-4	NA	TRBD1	TRBJ2-5
CASSRRAGRVNEQFF	TGTGCCAGCAGCCGACGGGCAGGGAGGGTCAATGAGCAGTTCTTC	TRBV11-2	NA	TRBD2	TRBJ2-1
CASSPTGQGASSYNEQFF	TGTGCCAGCAGCCCAACCGGACAGGGGGCTTCGTCCTACAATGAGCAGTTCTTC	TRBV11-3	NA	TRBD1	TRBJ2-1
CASSSTGVNTGELFF	TGTGCCAGCAGCTCGACAGGGGTTAACACCGGGGAGCTGTTTTTT	TRBV7-9	few	TRBD1	TRBJ2-2
CATSDPGLAGKEGEQYF	TGTGCCACCAGTGACCCAGGACTAGCGGGTAAAGAGGGCGAGCAGTACTTC	TRBV24-1	once	TRBD2	TRBJ2-7
CASSPPTGQRYEQYF	TGTGCCAGCAGTCCCCCCACAGGGCAGCGCTACGAGCAGTACTTC	TRBV28	NA	NA	TRBJ2-7
CASTEGTGQGQEKLFF	TGTGCCAGCACCGAGGGTACGGGACAGGGTCAAGAAAAACTGTTTTTT	TRBV2	once	TRBD1	TRBJ1-4
CASSPRGLAGAGGTDTQYF	TGCGCCAGCAGCCCCCGGGGACTAGCGGGAGCCGGGGGCACAGATACGCAGTATTTT	TRBV5-1	NA	TRBD2	TRBJ2-3
CASSFVGGPLGGANVLTF	TGTGCCAGCAGTTTTGTGGGAGGGCCTCTGGGGGGGGCCAACGTCCTGACTTTC	TRBV28	NA	TRBD2	TRBJ2-6
CASSYLLRDRIYGYTF	TGTGCCAGCAGTTACCTACTCCGGGACAGGATCTATGGCTACACCTTC	TRBV6-2/TRBV6-3	NA	TRBD1	TRBJ1-2
CASSFRRVPGQPQHF	TGTGCCAGTAGTTTTCGACGGGTGCCCGGTCAGCCCCAGCATTTT	TRBV19	NA	NA	TRBJ1-5
CASSPPLTTEFNNEQFF	TGTGCCAGCTCACCACCGTTAACAACTGAGTTTAACAATGAGCAGTTCTTC	TRBV18	once	NA	TRBJ2-1
CSVGDDGKLFF	TGCAGCGTGGGTGACGACGGAAAACTGTTTTTT	TRBV29-1	NA	NA	TRBJ1-4
CAISDTRGPESDGAFF	TGTGCCATCAGTGACACCCGTGGGCCGGAGTCGGACGGAGCTTTCTTT	TRBV10-3	NA	NA	TRBJ1-1
CASSFSSPYTGELFF	TGTGCCAGCAGCTTCTCTAGCCCTTACACCGGGGAGCTGTTTTTT	TRBV7-9	NA	NA	TRBJ2-2
CASVRDRTLAGELFF	TGTGCCAGTGTGAGGGACAGGACCCTGGCGGGGGAGCTGTTTTTT	TRBV19	NA	TRBD1	TRBJ2-2
CASSRDRVGDTEAFF	TGTGCCAGCAGCAGGGACAGGGTGGGGGACACTGAAGCTTTCTTT	TRBV5-4	NA	TRBD1	TRBJ1-1
CASSSSKNIQYF	TGCGCCAGCAGCTCATCCAAAAACATTCAGTACTTC	TRBV23-1	NA	NA	TRBJ2-4